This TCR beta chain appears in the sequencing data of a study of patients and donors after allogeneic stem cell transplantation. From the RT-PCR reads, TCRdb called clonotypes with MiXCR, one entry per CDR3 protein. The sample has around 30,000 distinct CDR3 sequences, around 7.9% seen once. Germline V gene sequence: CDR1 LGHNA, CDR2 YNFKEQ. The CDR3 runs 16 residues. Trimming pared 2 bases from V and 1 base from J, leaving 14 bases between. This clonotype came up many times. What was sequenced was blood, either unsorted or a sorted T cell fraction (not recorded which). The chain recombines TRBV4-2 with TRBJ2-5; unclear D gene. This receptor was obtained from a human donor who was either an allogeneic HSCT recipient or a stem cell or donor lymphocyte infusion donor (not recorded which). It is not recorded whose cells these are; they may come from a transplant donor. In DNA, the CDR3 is TGTGCCAGCAGCCAAATACAGAACCCTAGCCAAGAGACCCAGTACTTC. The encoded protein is CASSQIQNPSQETQYF.